Sequencing of this T cell receptor (beta chain) was carried out in a study of blood T cell repertoires in COVID-19. Trimming took 4 bases from V and 1 from J, leaving 19 bases between them. Germline lookup yields CDR1 SQVTM and CDR2 ANQGSEA. This CDR3 is 17 amino acids long. The method was immunoSEQ multiplex PCR; TCRdb's version includes in-frame clones alone and lacks a portion of them. Of roughly 140,000 clones in the sample, 70% to 85% are singletons; the top ten hold approximately 1.6%. Participants came from some 23 US areas, aged about 18 to 90 years. Cohort assignment relied on participant-reported clinical history. A case of COVID-19 had been met by exposed participants within 2 weeks before study entry.

The clonotype was recovered from a woman aged 18 to 35 who had been exposed to COVID-19. Sequencing was carried out using PBMCs or T cells enriched from blood (not recorded which). This rearrangement joins TRBV29-1 to TRBJ2-2, with TRBD2 as a possible D gene (6 bases). The CDR3 loop reads CSVVVPNHSGNTGELFF. In nucleotides, the CDR3 is TGCAGCGTTGTCGTCCCCAATCATAGCGGGAACACCGGGGAGCTGTTTTTT.